This T cell receptor (beta chain) is from a study of T cell changes during pregnancy in multiple sclerosis. V trimming: 5 bases; J trimming: 3 bases; junction bases outside the gene matches: 6. The CDR3 runs to 14 residues. Germline CDR1 and CDR2: SNHLY and FYNNEI. This table comes from immunoSEQ multiplex PCR, and its TCRdb copy is limited to in-frame clones, with some not included. Among roughly 64,000 clones listed, about 90% were seen once. The J gene is TRBJ2-7, the V gene TRBV2; 8 positions match TRBD1. This sequence was found in a female donor in good health, enrolled as a control in a pregnancy study. The sequencing here drew on peripheral blood, taken in the third trimester of pregnancy. CDR3: CASSPTGALYEQYF. In DNA, the CDR3 is TGTGCCAGCAGTCCGACAGGGGCCCTCTACGAGCAGTACTTC.